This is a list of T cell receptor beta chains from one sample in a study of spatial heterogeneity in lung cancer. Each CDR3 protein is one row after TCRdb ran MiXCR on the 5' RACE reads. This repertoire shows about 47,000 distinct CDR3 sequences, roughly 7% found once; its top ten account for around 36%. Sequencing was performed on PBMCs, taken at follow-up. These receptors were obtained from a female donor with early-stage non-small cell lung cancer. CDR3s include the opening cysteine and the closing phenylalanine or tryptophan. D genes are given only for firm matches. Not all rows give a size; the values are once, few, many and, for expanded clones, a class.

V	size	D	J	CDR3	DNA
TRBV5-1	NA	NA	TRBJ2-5	CASSGGIQGFQETQYF	TGCGCCAGTTCCGGCGGGATACAGGGCTTCCAAGAGACCCAGTACTTC
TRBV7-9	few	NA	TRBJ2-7	CASNSLYEQYF	TGTGCCAGCAACTCTCTCTACGAGCAGTACTTC
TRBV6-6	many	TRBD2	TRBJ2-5	CASSSTSGGSETQYF	TGTGCCAGCAGTTCGACTAGCGGGGGAAGCGAGACCCAGTACTTC
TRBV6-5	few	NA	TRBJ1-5	CASSYSGADNQPQHF	TGTGCCAGCAGTTACTCGGGGGCAGATAATCAGCCCCAGCATTTT
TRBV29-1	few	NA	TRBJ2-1	CSVERGDSGSYNEQFF	TGCAGCGTTGAAAGGGGCGATTCGGGCTCCTACAATGAGCAGTTCTTC
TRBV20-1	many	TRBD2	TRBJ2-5	CSAPQAGGMQETQYF	TGCAGTGCTCCCCAAGCGGGGGGGATGCAAGAGACCCAGTACTTC
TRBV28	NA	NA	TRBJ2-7	CAALDRGRSYEQYF	TGTGCCGCCCTAGATAGGGGACGGTCCTACGAGCAGTACTTC
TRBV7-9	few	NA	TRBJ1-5	CASSLQGNQPQHF	TGTGCCAGCAGCCTCCAAGGCAATCAGCCCCAGCATTTT
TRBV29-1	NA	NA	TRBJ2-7	CSVLWDTPYEQYF	TGCAGCGTCCTGTGGGACACCCCCTACGAGCAGTACTTC
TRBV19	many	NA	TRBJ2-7	CASRKTETYEQYF	TGTGCCAGTAGGAAGACGGAAACCTACGAGCAGTACTTC
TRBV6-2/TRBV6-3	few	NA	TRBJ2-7	CASSARGPYEQYF	TGTGCCAGCAGTGCTCGGGGACCCTACGAGCAGTACTTC
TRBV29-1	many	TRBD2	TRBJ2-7	CSASGTSASYEQYF	TGCAGCGCGTCCGGGACTAGCGCCTCCTACGAGCAGTACTTC
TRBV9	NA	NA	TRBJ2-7	CASSVGIGEPEQYF	TGTGCCAGCAGCGTAGGGATCGGGGAACCCGAGCAGTACTTC
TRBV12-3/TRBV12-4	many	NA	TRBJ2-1	CASSKDSSREQFF	TGTGCCAGCAGCAAAGACTCGAGCAGGGAGCAGTTCTTC
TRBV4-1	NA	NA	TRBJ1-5	CASSQGWRVNQPQHF	TGCGCCAGCAGCCAAGGCTGGAGGGTAAATCAGCCCCAGCATTTT